One and the same sample provided the 9 T cell receptor beta chains below, sequenced in a study of blood T cell repertoires in COVID-19. Assay used: immunoSEQ multiplex PCR; TCRdb lists only in-frame clones, some missing. Of roughly 300,000 clones listed, around four fifths are singletons. The sample taken for sequencing was peripheral blood. The receptors here all came from a woman in her forties or fifties with acute or convalescent COVID-19.

CDR3 protein: CASGLGQGAAEAFF. Here the CDR3 DNA reads TGTGCTAGTGGTTTAGGACAGGGGGCTGCTGAAGCTTTCTTT. V is TRBV12-5 and J is TRBJ1-1; TRBD1 aligns across 11 bases. The trim removed 3 bases at V and 6 bases at J, leaving 3 bases unmatched. Germline V lookup: CDR1 LGHNT, CDR2 FRNRAP. This CDR3 has 14 amino acids.

The sample holds one count of this clone. The chain recombines TRBV2 with TRBJ1-1, with 9 positions matching TRBD1. This CDR3 region has 14 residues. V was clipped by 6 bases and J by 4 bases; unmatched bases: 6. Germline V gives CDR1 SNHLY, CDR2 FYNNEI. This chain's CDR3 is CASSITGGITEAFF. CDR3 coding DNA: TGTGCCAGCAGCATTACAGGGGGCATCACTGAAGCTTTCTTT.

V and J are TRBV10-3 and TRBJ1-2; TRBD1 aligns across 10 bases. With V trimmed by 6 bases and J by 3 bases, 4 bases remained unmatched. Germline CDR1 and CDR2: ENHRY and SYGVKD. The CDR3 is 14 residues long. The CDR3 protein is CAIRPGTGDYGYTF. The CDR3 region has the DNA TGTGCCATCAGACCCGGGACAGGGGACTATGGCTACACCTTC.

The chain has TRBV11-2 and TRBJ1-1, with D possibly being TRBD1 (5 bases). Trimming stripped 4 bases from V and 5 bases from J, with 8 bases between. The CDR3 runs to 12 residues. Germline CDR1 reads SGHAT; CDR2 reads FQNNGV. The CDR3 sequence is CASSSRDTEAFF. CDR3 bases: TGTGCCAGCAGCTCCAGGGATACTGAAGCTTTCTTT.

Details on this clone: This same CDR3 is encoded by further DNA sequences in the sample. The rearrangement joins TRBV5-1 to TRBJ2-5; no clear D. CDR3 length equals 14 residues. The V end lost 0 bases, the J end lost 4 bases, and 10 bases lay between the germline ends. Germline lookup yields CDR1 SGHRS and CDR2 YFSETQ. The CDR3 spells CASSLGLPPETQYF. In nucleotides, the CDR3 is TGCGCCAGCAGCTTGGGTCTACCCCCAGAGACCCAGTACTTC.

A single count supports this clone. The chain couples TRBV6-2 or TRBV6-3 to TRBJ2-7, with 8 nucleotides matching TRBD2. Germline lookup yields CDR1 MNHEY and CDR2 SVGEGT. J was trimmed by 2 bases and V by 6 bases; bases with no gene match: 6. The CDR3 is 14 amino acids. The CDR3 DNA reads as TGTGCCAGCAGCTCCGGGACTAGGGCCTACGAGCAGTACTTC. This translates into CASSSGTRAYEQYF.

The V gene is TRBV30, the J gene TRBJ2-7; 10 bases agree with TRBD2. V dropped 3 bases and J dropped 6; count of bases not matched to a gene: 8. The CDR3 is 14 amino acids. CDR1 GTSNPN and CDR2 SVGIG come from the germline V gene (reference sequence). This CDR3 reads CAWRGAGLAPEQYF. The CDR3 coding sequence is TGTGCCTGGAGGGGGGCGGGACTAGCGCCCGAGCAGTACTTC.

The J gene is TRBJ2-1, the V gene TRBV7-9; D not certain. The CDR3 consists of 14 residues. The germline V and J ends were trimmed by 5 bases and 6 bases, with 14 bases remaining between them. The V gene's germline CDR1 is SEHNR and CDR2 FQNEAQ (reference sequence). The CDR3 loop reads CASSLDVRSNEQFF. CDR3 DNA: TGTGCCAGCAGCCTAGACGTGCGCTCCAATGAGCAGTTCTTC.

The genes are TRBV18 and TRBJ2-1; D is undetermined. Per the germline V gene, CDR1 is KGHSH and CDR2 is LQKENI. CDR3 length: 14 amino acids. The ends were cut back, 2 bases at V and 3 bases at J, with 8 bases in the middle. Here the CDR3 DNA reads TGTGCCAGCTCACCAGTAACAGACTACAATGAGCAGTTCTTC. Encoded protein: CASSPVTDYNEQFF.